These T cell receptor beta chains were read from a single sample in a study of graft-versus-host responses after intestinal transplantation. Generated by immunoSEQ multiplex PCR, the TCRdb table keeps only in-frame clones and is missing some. The sample has under 55,000 clones, around nine tenths seen once. The input for sequencing was PBMCs, taken 524 days after transplant. The origin of the receptors is a human patient who received an intestinal transplant, so some T cells may come from the graft donor. Each CDR3 is given with its conserved first and last residue. A D gene is named only where the DNA matches it firmly. Some rows have no size entry. The others give once, few or many, or a class for an expanded clone.

v_gene,d_gene,j_gene,abundance,CDR3aa,CDR3nt
TRBV5-1,-,TRBJ1-5,-,CASSLEPPGRDFNQPQHF,TGCGCCAGCAGCTTGGAACCGCCGGGAAGGGACTTCAATCAGCCCCAGCATTTT
TRBV19,-,TRBJ2-6,-,CASSIQGPGANVLTF,TGTGCCAGTAGTATCCAGGGACCTGGGGCCAACGTCCTGACTTTC
TRBV14,-,TRBJ2-6,-,CASSHIRDRRSGANVLTF,TGTGCCAGCAGCCATATCCGGGACCGCCGCTCTGGGGCCAACGTCCTGACTTTC
TRBV29-1,TRBD1,TRBJ1-1,once,CSVRTGGGSTEAFF,TGCAGCGTTCGGACAGGGGGAGGGAGCACTGAAGCTTTCTTT
TRBV5-4,-,TRBJ2-7,-,CASTQGLYSYEQYF,TGTGCCAGCACCCAGGGACTCTACTCCTACGAGCAGTACTTC
TRBV28,-,TRBJ1-4,-,CASTPGGILFF,TGTGCCAGCACTCCTGGGGGGATACTGTTTTTT
TRBV5-1,-,TRBJ1-1,-,CASSLGSFSNTEAFF,TGCGCCAGCAGCTTGGGGTCTTTTTCGAACACTGAAGCTTTCTTT
TRBV29-1,-,TRBJ1-5,-,CSVGGGNQPQHF,TGCAGCGTCGGGGGGGGGAATCAGCCCCAGCATTTT
TRBV28,-,TRBJ1-4,-,CASSATATNEKLFF,TGTGCCAGCAGTGCGACAGCAACTAATGAAAAACTGTTTTTT
TRBV30,-,TRBJ1-4,-,CAWSVTAGLSEKLFF,TGTGCCTGGAGTGTAACGGCAGGGTTGTCTGAAAAACTGTTTTTT
TRBV7-8,TRBD1,TRBJ1-6,once,CASSFGQGYSPLHF,TGTGCCAGCAGCTTCGGACAGGGCTATTCACCCCTCCACTTT
TRBV4-2,-,TRBJ2-7,-,CASSQDSGLAYEQYF,TGTGCCAGCAGCCAAGATTCGGGACTCGCCTACGAGCAGTACTTC
TRBV27,-,TRBJ2-6,once,CASSFGGSGANVLTF,TGTGCCAGCAGTTTTGGTGGCTCTGGGGCCAACGTCCTGACTTTC
TRBV14,TRBD2,TRBJ2-7,-,CASSPPGLAESSYEQYF,TGTGCCAGCAGCCCACCGGGACTAGCGGAGAGCTCCTACGAGCAGTACTTC
TRBV5-6,TRBD2,TRBJ2-7,-,CASSPGGSGSFYEQYF,TGTGCCAGCAGCCCTGGCGGTAGCGGGAGTTTCTACGAGCAGTACTTC
TRBV4-1,TRBD2,TRBJ2-1,-,CASSRGGSGSWYNEQFF,TGCGCCAGCAGCCGGGGAGGAAGCGGGAGCTGGTACAATGAGCAGTTCTTC
TRBV5-1,-,TRBJ2-7,-,CASSPWGAADEQYF,TGCGCCAGCAGCCCCTGGGGGGCAGCCGACGAGCAGTACTTC
TRBV6-5,-,TRBJ2-7,-,CASRRHRTSYEQYF,TGTGCCAGCAGACGCCACAGGACGTCCTACGAGCAGTACTTC
TRBV30,TRBD1,TRBJ1-5,-,CAWSAPGQQNQPQHF,TGTGCCTGGAGTGCTCCGGGACAGCAGAATCAGCCCCAGCATTTT
TRBV6-6,-,TRBJ2-7,-,CASSYSTGNEQYF,TGTGCCAGCAGTTACTCCACAGGGAACGAGCAGTACTTC
TRBV6-5,-,TRBJ1-1,-,CASSYSITPNEAFF,TGTGCCAGCAGTTACTCGATTACGCCGAATGAAGCTTTCTTT
TRBV9,TRBD1,TRBJ1-2,-,CASSSRTGLYGYTF,TGTGCCAGCAGCTCGCGGACAGGCCTCTATGGCTACACCTTC
TRBV5-6,-,TRBJ2-3,-,CASSLSGMSTDTQYF,TGTGCCAGCAGCTTGTCAGGGATGAGCACAGATACGCAGTATTTT
TRBV18,-,TRBJ2-1,-,CASSPAGSNEQFF,TGTGCCAGCTCCCCCGCCGGGAGCAATGAGCAGTTCTTC
TRBV19,-,TRBJ1-1,-,CASSGHTEAFF,TGTGCCAGTAGTGGACACACTGAAGCTTTCTTT
TRBV28,TRBD1,TRBJ1-5,-,CASSAGTGATKPQHF,TGTGCCAGCAGTGCCGGGACAGGGGCCACTAAGCCCCAGCATTTT
TRBV11-2,-,TRBJ2-5,-,CASTQTRSQETQYF,TGTGCCAGCACTCAAACCAGGTCTCAAGAGACCCAGTACTTC
TRBV6-5,-,TRBJ2-5,-,CASSYSLSSDETQYF,TGTGCCAGCAGTTACTCGTTATCCAGTGACGAGACCCAGTACTTC
TRBV11-2,-,TRBJ1-5,-,CASSLGVYSNQPQHF,TGTGCCAGCAGCTTAGGTGTTTATAGCAATCAGCCCCAGCATTTT
TRBV5-4,TRBD2,TRBJ2-3,-,CASSTWTSGGDTQYF,TGTGCCAGCAGCACGTGGACTAGCGGAGGAGATACGCAGTATTTT
TRBV9,-,TRBJ1-4,-,CASSLGYRTTNEKLFF,TGTGCCAGCAGCCTAGGCTACAGAACAACTAATGAAAAACTGTTTTTT
TRBV21-1,-,TRBJ2-5,-,CASVWRAWETQYF,TGTGCCAGTGTATGGAGGGCCTGGGAGACCCAGTACTTC
TRBV28,TRBD1,TRBJ2-5,-,CASSFQWSWDRGYQETQYF,TGTGCCAGCAGTTTTCAATGGAGCTGGGACAGGGGATACCAAGAGACCCAGTACTTC
TRBV11-2,-,TRBJ2-2,-,CASSRWRSNTGELFF,TGTGCCAGCAGCCGCTGGCGATCGAACACCGGGGAGCTGTTTTTT
TRBV21-1,-,TRBJ1-1,-,CASSPRLQGIPCSTEAFF,TGTGCCAGCAGCCCCAGACTACAGGGGATCCCGTGTAGCACTGAAGCTTTCTTT
TRBV18,TRBD2,TRBJ2-1,-,CASSPPGQGGLAGNNEQFF,TGTGCCAGCTCACCACCGGGACAGGGGGGACTAGCGGGAAACAATGAGCAGTTCTTC
TRBV25-1,-,TRBJ2-1,-,CASSEQLEQFF,TGTGCCAGCAGTGAACAGCTAGAGCAGTTCTTC
TRBV27,-,TRBJ1-1,once,CASSFKYPGEAFF,TGTGCCAGCAGTTTCAAGTATCCAGGGGAAGCTTTCTTT
TRBV30,-,TRBJ1-5,-,CAWSKGLAQPQHF,TGTGCCTGGAGTAAAGGGCTGGCTCAGCCCCAGCATTTT
TRBV21-1,-,TRBJ2-7,-,CASSKDPSGAPGSYEQYF,TGTGCCAGCAGCAAAGACCCTAGCGGGGCCCCCGGCTCCTACGAGCAGTACTTC
TRBV13,-,TRBJ1-1,-,CASRVRGGMNTEAFF,TGTGCCAGCAGGGTGCGAGGGGGGATGAACACTGAAGCTTTCTTT
TRBV5-6,-,TRBJ2-3,-,CASSFLHLGRSTDTQYF,TGTGCCAGCAGCTTCCTCCACTTAGGGCGAAGCACAGATACGCAGTATTTT
TRBV10-1,TRBD2,TRBJ2-7,once,CASSAGTSGGETSYEQYF,TGCGCCAGCAGTGCCGGGACTAGCGGGGGGGAAACCTCCTACGAGCAGTACTTC
TRBV4-2,-,TRBJ2-7,-,CVSSQSASYEQYF,TGTGTCAGCAGCCAAAGCGCCTCCTACGAGCAGTACTTC
TRBV15,-,TRBJ2-1,-,CATSRDVGTGAWEQFF,TGTGCCACCAGCAGAGATGTGGGGACGGGAGCTTGGGAGCAGTTCTTC
TRBV5-1,-,TRBJ2-5,-,CASSALLGRQETQYF,TGCGCCAGCAGCGCCTTACTAGGAAGGCAAGAGACCCAGTACTTC
TRBV5-5,TRBD1,TRBJ1-4,-,CASSLGQGDEKLFF,TGTGCCAGCAGCCTGGGACAGGGGGATGAAAAACTGTTTTTT
TRBV6-5,-,TRBJ1-1,-,CASRLWLRGNTEAFF,TGTGCCAGCAGACTTTGGCTACGGGGGAACACTGAAGCTTTCTTT
TRBV9,-,TRBJ2-3,-,CASSGGSSTDTQYF,TGTGCCAGCAGCGGCGGGTCTAGCACAGATACGCAGTATTTT
TRBV7-9,TRBD1,TRBJ1-1,once,CASSPDLGIGTASF,TGTGCCAGCAGCCCCGACTTAGGAATTGGGACAGCTTCGTTT
TRBV25-1,TRBD1,TRBJ2-7,-,CASKGPGTGGAQYF,TGTGCCAGCAAGGGGCCCGGGACAGGGGGCGCGCAGTACTTC
TRBV25-1,TRBD1,TRBJ1-2,-,CASSDFKTGFYGYTF,TGTGCCAGCAGTGATTTTAAGACAGGGTTCTATGGCTACACCTTC
TRBV2,TRBD1,TRBJ1-2,-,CASSDGQGNYGYTF,TGTGCCAGCAGTGACGGACAGGGAAACTATGGCTACACCTTC